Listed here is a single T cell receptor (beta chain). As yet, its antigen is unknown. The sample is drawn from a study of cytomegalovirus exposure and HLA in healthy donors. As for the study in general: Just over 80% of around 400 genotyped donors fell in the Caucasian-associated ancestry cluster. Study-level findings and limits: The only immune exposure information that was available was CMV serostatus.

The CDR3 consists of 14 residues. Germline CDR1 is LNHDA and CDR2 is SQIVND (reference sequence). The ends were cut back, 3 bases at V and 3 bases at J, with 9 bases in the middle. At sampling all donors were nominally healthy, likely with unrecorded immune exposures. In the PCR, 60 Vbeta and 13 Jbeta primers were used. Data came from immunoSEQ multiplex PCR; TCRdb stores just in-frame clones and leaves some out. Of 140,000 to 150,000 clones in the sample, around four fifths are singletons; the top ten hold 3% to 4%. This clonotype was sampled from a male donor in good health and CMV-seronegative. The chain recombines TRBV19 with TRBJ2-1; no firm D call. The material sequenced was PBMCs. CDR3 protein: CASSISQVYNEQFF. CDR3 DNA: TGTGCCAGTAGTATCTCGCAGGTCTACAATGAGCAGTTCTTC.